Reported below is one T cell receptor beta chain. Its antigen is not known. Combining a sample-barcoded 5' primer with a J-beta primer mix, a second PCR ran for about 7 to 11 cycles. Each CDR3 protein is one row after TCRdb ran MiXCR on the 5' RACE reads. This sample has under 950,000 distinct CDR3 sequences, with over 20% found just once. The data belong to a study of blood T cells in healthy people across ages. General study findings and limits: A greater number of naive CD4+ cells and higher diversity distinguished long-lived donors from aged donors. Changes seen in expanded clonotypes were possibly confounded by donor CMV status left unknown.

Sequenced input: blood. This sequence was found in a man in his sixties or seventies in good health.

CDR3: CASSGRDREGEKLFF. The CDR3 nucleotides read TGTGCCAGCAGCGGAAGGGACAGGGAAGGCGAAAAACTGTTTTTT. The gene calls are TRBV11-3 and TRBJ1-4, with TRBD1 matching over 9 bases. J gave up 8 bases and V 5 bases, and 9 bases lay outside the gene matches. Germline V gene data show CDR1 as SGHNT and CDR2 as YENEEA. This CDR3 is built from 15 residues.